One sample yielded the 2 T cell receptor beta chains listed below, sequenced in a study of blood T cell repertoires in COVID-19. Produced via immunoSEQ multiplex PCR; TCRdb's table is partial and in-frame only. The sample gives more than 140,000 clones, roughly four fifths of which show up once; around 1.4% is in the top ten. The sequenced sample consisted of peripheral blood. These receptors were obtained from a human donor in a cohort sampled during active COVID-19.

This clone was seen a single time. The chain is built from TRBV15 and TRBJ2-7; D not certain. Per the germline V gene, CDR1 is LNHNV and CDR2 is YYDKDF (reference sequence). This CDR3 comprises 12 residues. Trimming took 6 bases from V and 3 from J, leaving 9 bases between them. This CDR3 reads CATSRGYYEQYF. Written as DNA, the CDR3 is TGTGCCACCAGTCGCGGCTACTACGAGCAGTACTTC.

This chain links TRBV27 with TRBJ2-3, with unresolved D. Germline CDR1 reads MNHEY; CDR2 reads SMNVEV (reference sequence). V was cut by 3 bases and J by 2 bases, with 12 bases left in between. CDR3 length: 15 amino acids. CDR3 in DNA: TGTGCCAGCAGTTTTAACTCGTATATCACAGATACGCAGTATTTT. Amino acids: CASSFNSYITDTQYF.